Presented here are 25 T cell receptor beta chains from one specimen sequenced in a study of T cells in Graves' hyperthyroidism and ophthalmopathy. Authors of the study amplified TCR beta CDR3 regions from RNA transcripts. TCR CDR3 underwent first-round RT-PCR with the HTBI primer set. Via MiXCR, TCRdb re-called the multiplex PCR reads, giving one row per CDR3 protein. The table has under 450,000 distinct CDR3 sequences, 15% to 19% seen once. The sample comprised blood. The receptors were sampled from a woman between 18 and 29 years old with Graves' hyperthyroidism.

J is TRBJ2-7 and V is TRBV7-9, with 8 positions matching TRBD1. This CDR3 comprises 15 residues. Germline V gene lookup returns CDR1 SEHNR and CDR2 FQNEAQ (reference sequence). Trimming removed 5 bases from V and 0 bases from J; junction bases left unmatched: 6. In DNA form, the CDR3 reads TGTGCCAGCAGCGCAGACAGGGGCCCCTCCTACGAGCAGTACTTC. Residues: CASSADRGPSYEQYF.

The chain uses TRBV6-5 and TRBJ2-7; maybe TRBD1 (5 bases). The CDR3 runs 17 residues. Germline lookup yields CDR1 MNHEY and CDR2 SVGAGI. Trimming removed 0 bases from V and 2 bases from J, with 17 bases in between. CDR3: CASSYSALTVTAYEQYF. The CDR3 coding sequence is TGTGCCAGCAGTTACTCGGCCCTCACGGTGACAGCCTACGAGCAGTACTTC.

The V gene is TRBV7-2, the J gene TRBJ2-1; 10 bases align to TRBD2. The CDR3 length is 16 residues. With 4 bases clipped from V and 0 bases from J, the junction kept 3 bases outside the gene matches. The germline CDR1 and CDR2 sequences are SGHTA and FQGNSA. CDR3 loop: CASSWASGGSYNEQFF. CDR3 in DNA: TGTGCCAGCAGCTGGGCTAGCGGGGGCTCCTACAATGAGCAGTTCTTC.

This clonotype was recorded a few times. The rearrangement links TRBV12-3 or TRBV12-4 to TRBJ2-2, with no clear D. The CDR3 runs 13 residues. V shed 5 bases and J shed 7 bases, with 11 bases lying between them. This chain's CDR3 is CASSQNDIGELFF. CDR3 DNA: TGTGCCAGCAGTCAGAATGATATCGGGGAGCTGTTTTTT.

This clonotype was observed at least ten times. The chain links TRBV20-1 to TRBJ2-5; D remains ambiguous. Germline assignment: CDR1 DFQATT and CDR2 SNEGSKA (reference sequence). CDR3 length equals 12 residues. Trimming removed 3 bases from V and 4 bases from J, with 9 bases in between. CDR3 sequence: CSARVGPETQYF. In DNA, the CDR3 is TGCAGTGCTAGGGTTGGCCCAGAGACCCAGTACTTC.

This clonotype was counted a few times. The V gene is TRBV4-2, the J gene TRBJ2-1; 10 positions agree with TRBD2. Germline CDR1 LGHNA, CDR2 YNFKEQ. The CDR3 extends over 17 amino acids. The junction had 17 bases not matched to a gene; V was cut back by 6 bases and J by 9 bases. In nucleotides, the CDR3 is TGTGCCAGCAGTCCAAGTTTGAGGGCTAGCGGGGGCGGTGAGCAGTTCTTC. Its translation is CASSPSLRASGGGEQFF.

This clonotype showed up just a few times. This chain uses TRBV20-1 with TRBJ2-5; 9 bases are shared with TRBD2. CDR1 DFQATT and CDR2 SNEGSKA come from the germline V gene (reference sequence). The V segment lost 3 bases and the J segment 4 bases; nucleotides outside the gene matches: 9. The CDR3 sequence is 15 residues long. The DNA for the CDR3 is TGCAGTGCTAGTGAGTTAGCGGGAGTGGGAGAGACCCAGTACTTC. It yields the protein CSASELAGVGETQYF.

V is TRBV3-1 and J is TRBJ2-7, with D tentatively TRBD1 (5 bases). From germline, CDR1 is LGHDT and CDR2 YNNKEL (reference sequence). The CDR3 is 18 residues long. V was pared by 1 base and J by 0 bases, with 19 bases between. The CDR3 sequence: CASSQGVGQSSGSYEQYF. For the CDR3, the DNA is TGTGCCAGCAGCCAAGGAGTGGGGCAGTCGAGTGGCTCCTACGAGCAGTACTTC.

This clonotype occurred many times. V usage is TRBV6-1 and J usage is TRBJ1-5; 8 nucleotides align to TRBD1. This CDR3 is built from 15 residues. The trim removed 7 bases at V and 0 bases at J, leaving 5 bases unmatched. CDR1 is MNHNS, CDR2 SASEGT, per germline. This CDR3 is CASTPGQVSNQPQHF. CDR3 DNA: TGTGCCAGCACTCCGGGACAGGTTAGCAATCAGCCCCAGCATTTT.

The CDR3 reads CSAVGDRGLYGYTF. CDR3 DNA: TGCAGTGCCGTCGGGGACAGGGGGCTCTATGGCTACACCTTC. V is TRBV20-1 and J is TRBJ1-2, with TRBD1 matching over 12 bases. V shed 6 bases, J shed 4 bases, and the junction held 6 bases outside the gene matches. CDR1 is DFQATT and CDR2 is SNEGSKA in the germline V gene (reference sequence). CDR3 length: 14 amino acids.

This clonotype was observed many times. The rearrangement links TRBV5-1 to TRBJ1-2, with TRBD1 identical over 9 bases. The junction had 6 bases not matched to a gene; V was cut back by 0 bases and J by 3 bases. Germline V CDR1 and CDR2: SGHRS, YFSETQ. There are 16 residues in the CDR3. The CDR3 here is CASSLGPRQGDYGYTF. The DNA of the CDR3 is TGCGCCAGCAGCTTGGGCCCTCGACAGGGGGACTATGGCTACACCTTC.

The CDR3: CSARDRVGNEKLFF. The CDR3 DNA is TGCAGTGCTAGAGATCGAGTGGGTAATGAAAAACTGTTTTTT. V usage is TRBV20-1 and J usage is TRBJ1-4; D is ambiguous. The V gene's germline CDR1 is DFQATT and CDR2 SNEGSKA (reference sequence). The ends were cut back, 0 bases at V and 4 bases at J, with 9 bases in the middle. The CDR3 is made up of 14 amino acids.

This chain links TRBV12-3 or TRBV12-4 with TRBJ1-5; D might be TRBD1 (6 bases). CDR3 size: 13 residues. V was trimmed by 8 bases and J by 3 bases, leaving 11 bases between them. The CDR3 bases are TGTGCCAGCCGGACAGATCACAATCAGCCCCAGCATTTT. It translates to CASRTDHNQPQHF.

This clonotype was detected many times. The CDR3 protein is CASSASNVNTEAFF. The CDR3 bases are TGTGCCAGCAGTGCTTCAAACGTGAACACTGAAGCTTTCTTT. The chain uses TRBV12-3 or TRBV12-4 and TRBJ1-1; D unclear. The CDR3 totals 14 residues. V lost 5 bases and J 0 bases, leaving 10 bases between the germline ends.

The chain combines TRBV27 with TRBJ2-5, with D hard to call. V lost 4 bases, J lost 3 bases, and 9 bases lay in between. The germline gives CDR1 MNHEY, CDR2 SMNVEV (reference sequence). The CDR3 has 13 residues. The CDR3 nucleotides read TGTGCCAGCAGTTCATACATCGAAGAGACCCAGTACTTC. Translating it yields CASSSYIEETQYF.

This clonotype has just a few counts. J is TRBJ2-2 and V is TRBV6-5; 12 bases map to TRBD2. Germline assignment: CDR1 MNHEY and CDR2 SVGAGI. The CDR3 is 18 residues long. J gave up 4 bases and V 2 bases, and 8 bases lay outside the gene matches. DNA of the CDR3: TGTGCCAGCAGTTACGTTAGGGTACTAGCGGGAGGCACCGGGGAGCTGTTTTTT. It codes for CASSYVRVLAGGTGELFF.

This clonotype was found once. The chain has TRBV27 and TRBJ2-6, with 7 bases identical to TRBD2. Per the germline V gene, CDR1 is MNHEY and CDR2 is SMNVEV (reference sequence). V shed 3 bases and J 0 bases; nucleotides not matched to a gene: 5. This CDR3 has 17 amino acids. The CDR3 coding sequence is TGTGCCAGCAGTTTTTCCGGGGGGAGCTCTGGGGCCAACGTCCTGACTTTC. Encoded protein: CASSFSGGSSGANVLTF.

This clonotype has at least ten counts. The genes are TRBV7-2 and TRBJ2-5, with D possibly matching TRBD2 (7 bases). V lost 0 bases and J lost 5, with 10 bases in between. Germline V lookup: CDR1 SGHTA, CDR2 FQGNSA. The CDR3 is made up of 14 amino acids. The CDR3 sequence is CASSLAGGPETQYF. The CDR3 region has the DNA TGTGCCAGCAGCTTAGCGGGGGGGCCGGAGACCCAGTACTTC.

The J gene is TRBJ1-5, the V gene TRBV27; D gene uncertain. The CDR3 sequence is 16 residues long. The germline CDR1 and CDR2 sequences are MNHEY and SMNVEV (reference sequence). V lost 6 bases and J 3 bases, leaving 18 bases between the germline ends. The CDR3 here is CASRPALDRANQPQHF. The CDR3 nucleotides are TGTGCCAGCAGACCTGCCCTGGATAGGGCCAATCAGCCCCAGCATTTT.

CDR3 amino acids: CASSLAGRPQHF. The CDR3 DNA reads TGTGCCAGCAGCTTAGCGGGTCGGCCCCAGCATTTT. V and J are TRBV7-8 and TRBJ1-5; no definite D call. V lost 0 bases to trimming and J lost 9 bases, with 6 bases between them. Per germline, CDR1 SGHVS and CDR2 FQNEAQ. The CDR3 loop spans 12 amino acids.

The sample holds one count of this clonotype. The chain combines TRBV20-1 with TRBJ2-3; 13 nucleotides agree with TRBD2. The CDR3 runs to 16 residues. In germline, CDR1 is DFQATT, CDR2 SNEGSKA (reference sequence). Germline trimming cut 6 bases from V and 0 bases from J; bases unmatched to any gene: 6. The CDR3 DNA is TGCAGTGCCTGCCTGGGACTAGCGGGGAGCACAGATACGCAGTATTTT. This encodes CSACLGLAGSTDTQYF.

The sample holds many counts of this clonotype. CDR3 nucleotide sequence: TGTGCCAGCAGGACCACAGCCGTCGGTGGCAATCAGCCCCAGCATTTT. The encoded protein is CASRTTAVGGNQPQHF. This chain uses TRBV12-3 or TRBV12-4 with TRBJ1-5; D is unresolved. The CDR3 has 16 amino acids. V dropped 6 bases and J dropped 2 bases, with 17 bases sitting between them.

The V call is TRBV7-9, the J call TRBJ2-3; TRBD2 matches 7 bases. The length of the CDR3 is 15 residues. V shed 3 bases, J shed 2 bases, and the junction held 5 bases outside the gene matches. Germline V lookup: CDR1 SEHNR, CDR2 FQNEAQ (reference sequence). CDR3 amino acids: CASSFSGPSTDTQYF. The CDR3 DNA is TGTGCCAGCAGCTTTAGCGGGCCTTCCACAGATACGCAGTATTTT.

The chain uses TRBV6-1 and TRBJ1-3; D call uncertain. Per germline, CDR1 MNHNS and CDR2 SASEGT. Trimming removed 6 bases from V and 0 bases from J, with 15 bases in between. The CDR3 contains 16 residues. In DNA, the CDR3 is TGTGCCAGCAGGGGGAAGGACGCATCCTCTGGAAACACCATATATTTT. Amino acid sequence: CASRGKDASSGNTIYF.

At least ten counts were recorded for this clonotype. V usage is TRBV7-9 and J usage is TRBJ1-1, with D maybe TRBD1 (5 bases). The CDR3 spans 18 residues. The V and J ends lost 0 bases and 0 bases respectively, with 17 bases between them. Germline CDR1 and CDR2: SEHNR and FQNEAQ (reference sequence). Here the CDR3 DNA reads TGTGCCAGCAGCTTAGCGGGGGGTGGATTGTTTATGAACACTGAAGCTTTCTTT. Translating it yields CASSLAGGGLFMNTEAFF.